In its sample, the clone carrying this T cell receptor beta chain ranks as medium-sized. The antigen remains unidentified. Reverse transcription used roughly 450 ng RNA and constant-region primers for alpha and beta. Alpha and beta chain libraries were made separately by chain-specific third strand synthesis with multiplexing indices. MiXCR was run by TCRdb on the 5' RACE reads, yielding one entry per CDR3 protein. The table includes some 9,600 distinct CDR3 sequences, around 7% detected once. The data originate from a study of HIV-infected patients and healthy controls. Study results and caveats: CMV-associated CDR3s mostly grew nonsignificantly during therapy, while HIV-associated CDR3s declined significantly.

The repertoire came from unfractionated whole blood and reflected all unsorted peripheral T cells. The CDR3 runs 12 residues. V lost 4 bases, J lost 5 bases, and 8 bases lay in between. Germline V gives CDR1 LNHDA, CDR2 SQIVND (reference sequence). This chain joins TRBV19 and TRBJ1-1; D not certain. The sequence was collected from an adult with HIV infection. The input for sequencing was blood, taken before antiretroviral therapy. The CDR3 sequence: CASSTPRTEAFF. Here the CDR3 DNA reads TGTGCCAGTAGTACACCAAGGACTGAAGCTTTCTTT.